This TCR beta chain was sequenced during a study of T cell responses to AZD1222 COVID-19 vaccine. Study outcomes and limitations: Regions 160-218 and 743-854 held dominance among vaccine-associated CD4 TCRs, which spanned spike. Baseline antibody screening turned up just a handful of seropositive AZD1222 recipients. Donors skewed white British and female; clonal diversity was possibly underestimated. Regions left unmutated in variants are reportedly the target of nearly half of spike-specific TCRs.

Germline V gene sequence: CDR1 KGHSH, CDR2 LQKENI. The CDR3 runs to 17 residues. The V gene lost 6 bases and the J gene lost 3 bases, with 23 bases spanning the gap. Data came from immunoSEQ multiplex PCR; TCRdb stores just in-frame clones and leaves some out. In the table there are around 120,000 clones, more than 85% of which are singletons. Turning to this clone: Its antigen is unidentified.

The V and J genes are TRBV18 and TRBJ1-1, with D unresolved. Sequenced material: peripheral blood, taken on day 0 of AZD1222 vaccination. This clonotype originated in an adult in good health. The CDR3 loop reads CASSPGVRTLRYTEAFF. The CDR3 nucleotides read TGTGCCAGCTCTCCCGGGGTGAGGACCCTTCGGTACACTGAAGCTTTCTTT.